This TCR beta chain stems from a study of T cells after posttransplantation cyclophosphamide (dated by TCRdb to about 2016). Regarding the research as a whole: The study tracked T cell repertoire reconstitution by TRB sequencing after myeloablative bone marrow transplantation using posttransplantation cyclophosphamide as GVHD prophylaxis. Because TRA and TRB clonality correlated tightly in 10 or so samples, later TCR analyses were limited to TRB. Blood from every one of the 30 to 40 PTCy patients who had 1-year posttransplant specimens underwent TRB sequencing. In 3 patients, up to about 3 additional blood samples taken between 2 and 5.2 years after transplant also underwent TRB sequencing, as did pretransplant blood from several patients. Public TRB sequences were compared against a database of over 3,600 sequences linked to responses to pathogens, tumor antigens, self-antigens and alloantigens. Antigen receptor sequencing covered samples from roughly 40 PTCy-treated patients and 16 of their related bone marrow donors.

Related bone marrow donors provided peripheral blood samples on the day of marrow donation. To count as naive, T cells had to be viable CD3+CD4+ or CD3+CD8+ cells with a CCR7+CD45RA+CD45RO-CD95-CD27+CD28+ profile. Mononuclear cells from peripheral blood and bone marrow were separated by Ficoll-Hypaque density centrifugation and then cryopreserved. CD4+ and CD8+ T cells, including naive and memory subsets, were sorted by FACS on a FACSAria II. The germline V gene encodes CDR1 SGHDN and CDR2 FVKESK. The germline ends are 8 bases apart after V is trimmed by 0 bases and J by 5 bases. Taken from cysteine to phenylalanine, the CDR3 has 13 residues. Just CDR3 DNA is preserved here, 39 bases in frame from base 1. As for this clone: No cognate antigen has been identified for it. The sample holds no much larger clone one base away, and base qualities are not on file.

Genomic DNA was the input for TRB sequencing, which was run either with the immunoSEQ assay at survey resolution or with the hsTCRB kit. The study's own analysis went as follows. The immunoSEQ software was used for initial read processing, and the LymphoSeq R package was used for repertoire analyses. Clonality was computed as 1 minus normalized Shannon entropy, and a Gini coefficient was also calculated for each TRB dataset. To infer phenotypes in unsorted samples, TRB sequences from sorted subsets of the recipient or donor were mapped onto the unsorted samples of the same recipient. Drawn from immuneACCESS, this table holds only the in-frame rearrangements with V and J called that TCRdb kept. Clones are partly lost; checked studies trace under half to an unresolved V gene and leave the rest unexplained. V and J calls and clone size are given by that table; D and trimming were obtained from the DNA. This sample gives roughly 12,000 clones in total; approximately 95% of them show up just once. The ten largest clones represent around 0.28% of the sample.

What the work shows at the level of the full study, not this receptor alone: The TRB repertoires of T cells infiltrating skin or the GI tract showed only limited overlap with the TRB repertoires found in blood. Donor-recipient similarity was low at 1-2 months but rose over the first year, and later blood repertoires were often dominated by donor CD8+ memory clones. Across 45 patients, TRB clonality was highly associated with recipient CMV seropositivity and CMV reactivation, and PTCy diversity was similar to diversity in CNI/methotrexate controls.

In this chain, TRBV14 is recombined with TRBJ2-7, with TRBD2 as a weak D call on 5 bases. This TCR was recovered from a young man in good health and a related stem cell transplant donor. Material: naive CD8+ T cells sorted from PBMCs. The CDR3 protein sequence reads: CASSQEMEDEQYF. DNA sequence: TGTGCCAGCAGCCAAGAAATGGAGGACGAGCAGTACTTC.